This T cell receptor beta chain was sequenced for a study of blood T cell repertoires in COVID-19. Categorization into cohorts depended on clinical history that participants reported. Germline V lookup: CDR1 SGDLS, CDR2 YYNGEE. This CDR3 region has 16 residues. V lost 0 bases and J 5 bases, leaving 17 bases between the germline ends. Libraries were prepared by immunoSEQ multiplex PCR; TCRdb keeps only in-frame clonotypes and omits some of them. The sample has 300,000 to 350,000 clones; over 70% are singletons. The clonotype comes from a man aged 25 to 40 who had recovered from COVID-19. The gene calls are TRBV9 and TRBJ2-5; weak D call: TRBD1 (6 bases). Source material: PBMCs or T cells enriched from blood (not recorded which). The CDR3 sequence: CASSVERVRGQETQYF. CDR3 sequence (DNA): TGTGCCAGCAGCGTAGAAAGGGTCAGGGGTCAGGAGACCCAGTACTTC.